Presented here are 32 T cell receptor beta chains from one specimen sequenced in a study of tumor-infiltrating lymphocytes in primary liver carcinoma. Unsorted bulk tissue (about 18-32 mg) underwent RNA and DNA co-extraction. With 500 ng total RNA as template and a constant-region primer, TCR beta cDNA was made. Three nested multiplex PCR rounds of slightly modified ARM-PCR generated TCR beta libraries. Forward primers for TRBV1-TRBV30 and a C-beta reverse primer served the first two PCR rounds, at around 11 cycles each. TCRdb used MiXCR to reprocess the multiplex PCR reads, holding one entry per CDR3 protein. Among 55,000 to 70,000 distinct CDR3 sequences listed, around 64% were seen once. The material sequenced was liver tumor tissue from sampling region 2. Subset meaning: tumor region T2, inferior pole. All receptors derive from a man between 40 and 49 years old with primary liver carcinoma and hepatitis B virus infection.

With regard to this clonotype: One end of the junction does not line up with germline, which may come from a read error. This chain joins TRBV29-1 and TRBJ1-1; no clear D. Per the germline V gene, CDR1 is SQVTM and CDR2 is ANQGSEA. The CDR3 loop spans 13 amino acids. CDR3 DNA sequence: TGCAGCATTGAAGCCACTCGGAACACTGAAGCTTTCTTT. This sequence encodes CSIEATRNTEAFF.

The V and J genes are TRBV6-1 and TRBJ2-2; 9 bases align to TRBD2. V dropped 11 bases and J dropped 5; count of bases not matched to a gene: 9. Germline V lookup: CDR1 MNHNS, CDR2 SASEGT. This CDR3 has 14 residues. This CDR3 reads CAGGGLAVTGELFF. DNA of the CDR3: TGTGCCGGCGGGGGACTAGCAGTGACCGGGGAGCTGTTTTTT.

V gene TRBV12-5 combines with J gene TRBJ2-3, with a possible D match to TRBD2 (5 bases). The CDR3 contains 14 residues. V was clipped by 10 bases and J by 0 bases, with 14 bases between them. Germline V gene sequence: CDR1 LGHNT, CDR2 FRNRAP. The CDR3 DNA reads TGTGCTAATGACCCTGCGGGCAGCACAGATACGCAGTATTTT. Translation: CANDPAGSTDTQYF.

This clonotype was found many times. A much larger clone lies one base from this, so it may be a read error. V is TRBV11-2 and J is TRBJ1-1; the D is unclear. The CDR3 length is 13 residues. Germline CDR1 SGHAT, CDR2 FQNNGV. Trimming took off 1 base at V and 3 bases at J, with 6 bases between the two ends. The CDR3, as DNA: TGTGCCAGCAGCTTAGTGGGTCACACTGAAGCTTTCTTT. Its protein is CASSLVGHTEAFF.

This clonotype was detected ten times or more. The rearrangement links TRBV29-1 to TRBJ1-1; maybe TRBD1 (6 bases). V lost 6 bases, J lost 3 bases, and 17 bases lay in between. CDR3 length equals 14 residues. Looked up from germline, CDR1 is SQVTM and CDR2 is ANQGSEA. Written as DNA, the CDR3 is TGCAGCGTCCAAATCGGGGGCTCGTACACTGAAGCTTTCTTT. Translating gives CSVQIGGSYTEAFF.

With respect to this clonotype: Here the CDR3 omits its conserved ending phenylalanine or tryptophan, so a read error is the likely source. The genes are TRBV5-4 and TRBJ1-2; D unresolved. The CDR3 spans 16 residues. Germline V gives CDR1 SGHNT, CDR2 YYREEE (reference sequence). V dropped 1 base and J dropped 4 bases, with 17 bases sitting between them. CDR3 sequence reads: CASSLRRGIDGYGYTL. As DNA, the CDR3 is TGTGCCAGCAGCTTGAGAAGAGGAATAGATGGCTATGGCTACACCTTA.

Comment on this clonotype: The junction and the germline gene differ at one end; a read error may be behind it. The rearrangement joins TRBV11-2 to TRBJ2-5; the D gene is possibly TRBD2 (5 bases). Germline V gene data show CDR1 as SGHAT and CDR2 as FQNNGV. The CDR3 extends over 16 amino acids. The CDR3 nucleotides read TGTGCCAGCAGCCAAACTCCTGGCTGGAGGAACGAGACCCAGTATTTC. Residues: CASSQTPGWRNETQYF. Drawing the rest from reference TRBV11-2 and TRBJ2-5, the complete variable domain is EAGVAQSPRYKIIEKRQSVAFWCNPISGHATLYWYQQILGQGPKLLIQFQNNGVVDDSQLPKDRFSAERLKGVDSTLKIQPAKLEDSAVYLCASSQTPGWRNETQYFGPGTRLLVL.

By its share, this clonotype is medium-sized. The chain couples TRBV29-1 to TRBJ1-2; D is unclear. Germline V gene sequence: CDR1 SQVTM, CDR2 ANQGSEA. The CDR3 contains 12 residues. V was clipped by 5 bases and J by 7 bases, with 14 bases between them. The chain's CDR3 is CSVRVNYAGYTF. The CDR3 nucleotides read TGCAGCGTTAGAGTCAACTACGCTGGCTACACCTTC.

This clonotype has just one count. The conserved closing phenylalanine or tryptophan is absent in this CDR3, likely reflecting a read error. The chain recombines TRBV6-1 with TRBJ2-1, with no clear D. Germline V gene lookup returns CDR1 MNHNS and CDR2 SASEGT. The CDR3 runs to 12 residues. The CDR3 here is CASSDQMYKQFS. The CDR3 DNA is TGTGCTAGCAGTGACCAGATGTACAAGCAGTTCTCC.

On this clonotype itself: The junction and the germline gene differ at one end; a read error may be behind it. The rearrangement links TRBV11-2 to TRBJ2-1; no reliable D call. Germline V CDR1 and CDR2: SGHAT, FQNNGV. The CDR3 is made up of 19 amino acids. This chain's CDR3 is CTSSLDGRFSRILYNEQFF. The CDR3 nucleotides read TGTACCAGCAGCTTAGATGGGCGATTCAGCAGGATCCTTTACAATGAGCAGTTCTTC.

Remarks on this clonotype: A read error may explain this, as a much larger clone is one base away. The chain carries TRBV24-1 and TRBJ2-1; perhaps TRBD2 as D (6 bases). Looked up from germline, CDR1 is KGHDR and CDR2 is SFDVKD. The CDR3 totals 13 residues. The CDR3 sequence: CATSANLAGLQLF. In DNA, the CDR3 is TGTGCCACCAGTGCCAATCTCGCGGGGCTACAGTTGTTC.

Comments on this clonotype: One end of the junction does not line up with germline, which may come from a read error. The chain employs TRBV14 and TRBJ2-1, with no clear D. The CDR3 has 14 amino acids. Germline V CDR1 and CDR2: SGHDN, FVKESK. CDR3 DNA: TGTGCCAGCAGCCAAAATCTCGACACCATTGAGCAATTCTTC. Its protein is CASSQNLDTIEQFF.

The rearrangement joins TRBV11-2 to TRBJ2-3, with D perhaps TRBD2 (5 bases). The V end was cut by 7 bases, the J end by 5 bases, with 13 bases between. Looked up from germline, CDR1 is SGHAT and CDR2 is FQNNGV. This CDR3 has 13 residues. In DNA, the CDR3 is TGTGCCAGCAACTTTTATCGGGGAGATACGCAGTATTTT. Its protein product is CASNFYRGDTQYF.

The chain employs TRBV28 and TRBJ2-5, with 7 bases fitting TRBD1. J lost 5 bases, V lost 9 bases, and 12 bases had no gene match. The germline CDR1 and CDR2 sequences are MDHEN and SYDVKM. The CDR3 loop spans 14 amino acids. Here the CDR3 reads CASGSGQSGETQYF. The CDR3 coding sequence is TGTGCCAGTGGTTCGGGACAGTCAGGCGAGACCCAGTACTTC.

In the case of this clonotype: The final CDR3 position lacks the conserved phenylalanine or tryptophan, pointing to a likely read error. Written as DNA, the CDR3 is TGCGCCAGTAGCCAAGGCCTAGTGGCGGATGAAGCTTTCCTT. This gives the protein CASSQGLVADEAFL. V gene TRBV4-1 combines with J gene TRBJ1-1, with no clear D. Germline V gene sequence: CDR1 MGHRA, CDR2 YSYEKL. CDR3 length: 14 residues.

This clonotype was seen many times. The chain recombines TRBV5-4 with TRBJ1-1, with a tentative D call TRBD1 (6 bases). The V and J ends lost 5 bases and 7 bases respectively, with 18 bases between them. Per the germline V gene, CDR1 is SGHNT and CDR2 is YYREEE (reference sequence). The CDR3 covers 14 residues. CDR3 DNA sequence: TGTGCCAGCAGATCCGGGCAGGGGACTATTGAAGCTTTCTTT. This translates into CASRSGQGTIEAFF.

The chain recombines TRBV4-2 with TRBJ2-2, with 13 bases fitting TRBD2. Per germline, CDR1 LGHNA and CDR2 YNFKEQ. CDR3 size: 15 residues. V shed 6 bases, J shed 8 bases, and the junction held 6 bases outside the gene matches. The CDR3 loop is CASRGTSGTIGELFF. The CDR3 bases are TGTGCCAGCAGAGGGACTAGCGGGACCATTGGGGAGCTGTTTTTT.

V usage is TRBV4-2 and J usage is TRBJ2-7; D not resolved. Trimming shortened V by 4 bases and J by 6 bases, and 19 bases separated the two germline ends. Germline loops: CDR1 LGHNA, CDR2 YNFKEQ. CDR3 length equals 15 residues. The CDR3 nucleotides read TGTGCCAGCAGCCGAGATAGGCTAGTAAGCACCGAGCAGTACTTC. Residues: CASSRDRLVSTEQYF.

Details on this clonotype: Its ends do not fully match the called genes, so a read error is possible. The chain links TRBV4-3 to TRBJ1-3; no clear D. Germline V gives CDR1 LGHNA, CDR2 YSLEER. This CDR3 comprises 15 residues. CDR3 loop: CASSRDDGPGNTKYF. In DNA form, the CDR3 reads TGCGCCAGTAGCCGAGACGATGGGCCCGGAAACACCAAATATTTT.

This clonotype was observed many times. The J gene is TRBJ2-1, the V gene TRBV14; a possible D gene is TRBD2 (5 bases). CDR3 size: 16 residues. V shed 0 bases and J shed 4 bases, with 13 bases lying between them. Germline V gene sequence: CDR1 SGHDN, CDR2 FVKESK. Written as DNA, the CDR3 is TGTGCCAGCAGCCAAGAATCTAGCCCCATTTACAATGAGCAGTTCTTC. Translation gives CASSQESSPIYNEQFF.

Points on this clonotype: The junction and the germline gene differ at one end; a read error may be behind it. V usage is TRBV10-3 and J usage is TRBJ1-5; D gene uncertain. The CDR3 covers 14 residues. Germline V gene lookup returns CDR1 ENHRY and CDR2 SYGVKD. CDR3 residues: CAISDCEGDQPRHF. The DNA for the CDR3 is TGTGCCATCAGTGACTGTGAGGGCGATCAGCCCCGGCATTTT.

With regard to this clonotype: The conserved closing phenylalanine or tryptophan is absent in this CDR3, likely reflecting a read error. V and J are TRBV4-1 and TRBJ1-6; 9 bases fit TRBD1. Germline V gene data show CDR1 as MGHRA and CDR2 as YSYEKL. V trimming: 3 bases; J trimming: 10 bases; junction bases outside the gene matches: 10. The CDR3 contains 16 residues. CDR3 nucleotide sequence: TGCGCCAGCAGCCACCACCTACAGGGGGCTGAATCACCCCTCCACTAT. Protein sequence: CASSHHLQGAESPLHY.

The chain uses TRBV19 and TRBJ2-7, with D perhaps matching TRBD1 (6 bases). This CDR3 has 14 amino acids. The germline gives CDR1 LNHDA, CDR2 SQIVND (reference sequence). Trimming removed 5 bases at V and 1 base at J, with 12 bases between. The CDR3 spells CASSRDTKSYEQYF. CDR3 in DNA: TGTGCCAGTAGTCGGGACACCAAATCCTACGAGCAGTACTTC.

In regard to this clonotype: One end of the junction does not line up with germline, which may come from a read error. The CDR3 DNA reads TGTGTCAGCATCCCTGGACAGTATTCCTACAATGAGCAGTTCTTC. Its protein product is CVSIPGQYSYNEQFF. The V and J genes are TRBV5-5 and TRBJ2-1, with D maybe TRBD1 (6 bases). The V gene's germline CDR1 is SGHKS and CDR2 YYEKEE (reference sequence). This CDR3 spans 15 amino acids.

With respect to this clonotype: A much larger clone is a single base away; this may be a read error. The chain joins TRBV6-2 or TRBV6-3 to TRBJ2-1, with D unresolved. CDR3 length: 15 residues. V dropped 6 bases and J dropped 7 bases, with 19 bases sitting between them. Germline-derived CDR1 and CDR2 are MNHEY and SVGEGT. The CDR3 DNA reads as TGTGCCAGCAGCCGTCCCGGGTGCCGAGCGAATGAGCAGTTCTTC. Translation: CASSRPGCRANEQFF.

The rearrangement uses TRBV10-3 and TRBJ2-1; TRBD1 might be the D (5 bases). Germline CDR1 reads ENHRY; CDR2 reads SYGVKD. The CDR3 contains 14 residues. With 8 bases removed from V and 9 bases from J, the gap between germline ends came to 20 bases. The CDR3 is CAIWAEVEDSEQFF. The CDR3 coding sequence is TGTGCCATCTGGGCTGAAGTAGAAGACAGTGAGCAGTTCTTC.

A word on this clonotype: A clone one base away is much larger, so this may be a read error. The chain combines TRBV19 with TRBJ2-1; 7 positions match TRBD2. The CDR3 covers 17 residues. Germline V gene sequence: CDR1 LNHDA, CDR2 SQIVND (reference sequence). V gave up 4 bases and J gave up 4 bases; unmatched junction bases: 13. This chain's CDR3 is CASSTVFGAGLYNEQFF. The DNA for the CDR3 is TGTGCCAGTAGTACGGTCTTTGGAGCGGGACTGTACAATGAGCAGTTCTTC.

This clonotype was found once. At one of its ends the junction is not consistent with the germline gene, which may arise from a read error. The CDR3 nucleotides are TGTGCCAGCAGTCAAACTCCTGTCGGGGGGAAGGAGATCCAGTACTTC. Residues: CASSQTPVGGKEIQYF. The rearrangement uses TRBV11-2 and TRBJ2-5, with 7 positions matching TRBD2. The CDR3 consists of 16 residues. Germline lookup yields CDR1 SGHAT and CDR2 FQNNGV. Supplemented by reference TRBV11-2 and TRBJ2-5, the full variable domain reads EAGVAQSPRYKIIEKRQSVAFWCNPISGHATLYWYQQILGQGPKLLIQFQNNGVVDDSQLPKDRFSAERLKGVDSTLKIQPAKLEDSAVYLCASSQTPVGGKEIQYFGPGTRLLVL.

Worth noting for this clonotype: One end of the junction does not line up with germline, which may come from a read error. The V gene is TRBV4-1, the J gene TRBJ2-2, with 7 bases fitting TRBD1. The CDR3 is made up of 16 amino acids. The germline gives CDR1 MGHRA, CDR2 YSYEKL. The CDR3 bases are TGCGCCAGTAGCCAAGTTGAAGGGGGCCGGACCGGGGAGCTGTTTTTT. Translated: CASSQVEGGRTGELFF.

In the case of this clonotype: A much larger clone lies one base from this, so it may be a read error. The chain employs TRBV11-3 and TRBJ2-5; possibly TRBD2 for D (7 bases). V was clipped by 5 bases and J by 5 bases, with 21 bases between them. This CDR3 region has 16 residues. Germline V gene sequence: CDR1 SGHNT, CDR2 YENEEA. The DNA of the CDR3 is TGTGCCAGCAGCACAGGGACTTGCGGGAGCGGGGAGACCCAGTACTTC. It encodes CASSTGTCGSGETQYF.

Note on this clonotype: The junction departs from the called germline gene at one end, perhaps through a read error. The V gene is TRBV11-1, the J gene TRBJ1-6; possibly TRBD1 for D (5 bases). CDR3 length equals 13 residues. Germline V lookup: CDR1 SGHAT, CDR2 FQDESV (reference sequence). CDR3 loop: CASSRTLISPLHF. As DNA, the CDR3 is TGTGCAAGCAGCCGGACATTGATTTCACCCCTCCACTTT.

This rearrangement joins TRBV30 to TRBJ1-1; 10 bases are a match to TRBD1. V trimming: 7 bases; J trimming: 4 bases; junction bases outside the gene matches: 15. Germline V gene sequence: CDR1 GTSNPN, CDR2 SVGIG (reference sequence). CDR3 length: 16 residues. CDR3 residues: CALIRDRGHEFTEAFF. The DNA of the CDR3 is TGTGCCTTGATCCGGGACAGGGGACATGAGTTCACTGAAGCTTTCTTT. The full variable domain, completed using reference TRBV30 and TRBJ1-1, is SQTIHQWPATLVQPVGSPLSLECTVEGTSNPNLYWYRQAAGRGLQLLFYSVGIGQISSEVPQNLSASRPQDRQFILSSKKLLLSDSGFYLCALIRDRGHEFTEAFFGQGTRLTVV.